Sequencing of this T cell receptor (beta chain) was carried out in a study of T cells in tumors after PD-1 blockade. This clone was seen only a few times. Germline assignment: CDR1 SGHNT and CDR2 YYREEE (reference sequence). The CDR3 is 14 amino acids. V lost 3 bases and J lost 5, with 14 bases in between. Profiling relied on immunoSEQ multiplex PCR, and the TCRdb table lists in-frame clones only, not all of them. Of about 19,000 clones in the sample, roughly 80% are singletons; the top ten hold 20% to 30%. This TCR was recovered from a human donor with advanced basal cell or squamous cell carcinoma (not recorded which). V usage is TRBV5-4 and J usage is TRBJ1-1; TRBD1 is a possible D gene (6 bases). The sequencing used PBMCs, collected after anti-PD-1 therapy. CDR3 DNA sequence: TGTGCCAGCAGCTCAGGGCGGGGGCTAACTGAAGCTTTCTTT. Translating gives CASSSGRGLTEAFF.